A single sample is the source of the 16 T cell receptor beta chains below, sequenced in a study of cytomegalovirus exposure and HLA in healthy donors. The PCR employed 60 Vbeta primers together with 13 Jbeta primers. The method was immunoSEQ multiplex PCR; TCRdb's version includes in-frame clones alone and lacks a portion of them. The table has approximately 170,000 clones, approximately 83% seen once. Sequencing input: PBMCs. The receptors originated from a boy aged 2 to 10 in good health and CMV-seronegative.

The rearrangement joins TRBV7-2 to TRBJ2-2; perhaps TRBD2 as D (5 bases). CDR1 and CDR2 from the germline V gene are SGHTA and FQGNSA. V shed 5 bases and J shed 5 bases, with 15 bases lying between them. The CDR3 covers 15 residues. The CDR3, as DNA: TGTGCCAGCAGCCCTATGGGGAGAGGGACCGGGGAGCTGTTTTTT. Encoded protein: CASSPMGRGTGELFF. The full variable domain, with the rest looked up from reference TRBV7-2 and TRBJ2-2, is GAGVSQSPSNKVTEKGKDVELRCDPISGHTALYWYRQSLGQGLEFLIYFQGNSAPDKSGLPSDRFSAERTGGSVSTLTIQRTQQEDSAVYLCASSPMGRGTGELFFGEGSRLTVL.

V and J are TRBV5-5 and TRBJ1-6; 7 bases are a match to TRBD1. The CDR3 totals 14 residues. The germline gives CDR1 SGHKS, CDR2 YYEKEE (reference sequence). V gave up 4 bases and J gave up 9 bases; unmatched junction bases: 7. Here the CDR3 DNA reads TGTGCCAGCAGCCACTTGACAGGGTTTTCACCCCTCCACTTT. Protein sequence: CASSHLTGFSPLHF.

DNA for the CDR3: TGTGCCAGCAGCTTATTGGGCGGCGGGAGTCGATACGAGCAGTACTTC. Translating it yields CASSLLGGGSRYEQYF. The rearrangement joins TRBV7-2 to TRBJ2-7; 7 nucleotides match TRBD2. V shed 2 bases, J shed 4 bases, and the junction held 11 bases outside the gene matches. The CDR3 is made up of 16 amino acids. The germline CDR1 and CDR2 sequences are SGHTA and FQGNSA.

This chain links TRBV9 with TRBJ2-6; perhaps TRBD2 as D (6 bases). This CDR3 has 15 residues. Germline assignment: CDR1 SGDLS and CDR2 YYNGEE. The V gene lost 2 bases and the J gene lost 2 bases, with 8 bases spanning the gap. The CDR3 region has the DNA TGTGCCAGCAGCGTCGGGGGTACTGGGGCCAACGTCCTGACTTTC. Amino acid sequence: CASSVGGTGANVLTF.

The chain couples TRBV5-1 to TRBJ2-3, with 7 bases fitting TRBD1. CDR1 is SGHRS, CDR2 YFSETQ, per germline. There are 14 residues in the CDR3. Trimming removed 0 bases from V and 5 bases from J; junction bases left unmatched: 3. The CDR3 here is CASSLGPGGDTQYF. The DNA of the CDR3 is TGCGCCAGCAGCTTGGGACCAGGGGGAGATACGCAGTATTTT.

This clone was counted a few times. J is TRBJ1-1 and V is TRBV19; D call uncertain. The CDR3 has 13 amino acids. The germline V and J ends were trimmed by 7 bases and 0 bases, with 9 bases remaining between them. Per germline, CDR1 LNHDA and CDR2 SQIVND (reference sequence). The CDR3 region has the DNA TGTGCCAGTAAACAGCAGATGAACACTGAAGCTTTCTTT. This codes for CASKQQMNTEAFF.

The rearrangement uses TRBV4-1 and TRBJ1-1, with a tentative D call TRBD1 (5 bases). This CDR3 has 14 amino acids. Trimming left V 0 bases short and J 5 bases short, with 10 bases between. Germline V lookup: CDR1 MGHRA, CDR2 YSYEKL. As DNA, the CDR3 is TGCGCCAGCAGCCAAGACAGGGTTTGGACTGAAGCTTTCTTT. This codes for CASSQDRVWTEAFF.

V is TRBV19 and J is TRBJ2-3; 8 bases line up with TRBD1. Germline CDR1 is LNHDA and CDR2 is SQIVND (reference sequence). The CDR3 spans 15 residues. V trimming: 7 bases; J trimming: 1 base; junction bases outside the gene matches: 7. The CDR3 sequence: CASTRSTGGTDTQYF. The CDR3 DNA sequence: TGTGCCAGTACCAGGTCGACAGGGGGCACAGATACGCAGTATTTT.

This chain uses TRBV9 with TRBJ2-3, with D possibly matching TRBD1 (5 bases). CDR3 length: 16 amino acids. Between the trimmed V and J ends, which lost 0 bases and 2 bases, there was a span of 13 bases. Germline V lookup: CDR1 SGDLS, CDR2 YYNGEE. This CDR3 reads CASSVESRAPTDTQYF. Written as DNA, the CDR3 is TGTGCCAGCAGCGTAGAATCCAGGGCCCCCACAGATACGCAGTATTTT.

This chain uses TRBV7-9 with TRBJ2-5, with D perhaps TRBD1 (5 bases). The CDR3 sequence is 15 residues long. CDR1 SEHNR and CDR2 FQNEAQ come from the germline V gene (reference sequence). V was cut by 1 base and J by 6 bases, with 15 bases left in between. CDR3 in amino acids: CASSLEGVGPKTQYF. CDR3 DNA: TGTGCCAGCAGCTTAGAAGGGGTAGGACCAAAGACCCAGTACTTC. Together with reference TRBV7-9 and TRBJ2-5, the CDR3 gives the full variable domain: DTGVSQNPRHKITKRGQNVTFRCDPISEHNRLYWYRQTLGQGPEFLTYFQNEAQLEKSRLLSDRFSAERPKGSFSTLEIQRTEQGDSAMYLCASSLEGVGPKTQYFGPGTRLLVL.

This clone was observed a handful of times. The chain is built from TRBV6-6 and TRBJ2-7, with 8 bases fitting TRBD1. Germline CDR1 and CDR2: MNHNY and SVGAGI (reference sequence). This CDR3 is built from 14 residues. Trimming at V came to 6 bases and at J to 3 bases, leaving 7 bases not matched to a gene. CDR3 sequence: CASRPGTGLYEQYV. CDR3 in DNA: TGTGCCAGCAGACCCGGGACAGGCCTCTACGAGCAGTACGTC.

The chain has TRBV7-9 and TRBJ1-3, with a tentative D call TRBD1 (5 bases). CDR1 and CDR2 from the germline V gene are SEHNR and FQNEAQ (reference sequence). The V end lost 7 bases, the J end lost 7 bases, and 14 bases lay between the germline ends. The CDR3 covers 13 residues. The CDR3 DNA follows: TGTGCCAGCAACCCCGGGGGAGGCAACACCATATATTTT. Protein product: CASNPGGGNTIYF.

This sequence joins TRBV5-6 and TRBJ1-1, with D maybe TRBD1 (5 bases). The CDR3 runs 15 residues. V dropped 1 base and J dropped 5 bases, with 15 bases sitting between them. Germline CDR1 SGHDT, CDR2 YYEEEE. The CDR3 sequence: CASSLWAFGGTEAFF. CDR3 bases: TGTGCCAGCAGCTTGTGGGCCTTTGGGGGGACTGAAGCTTTCTTT.

The chain couples TRBV6-5 to TRBJ2-1; no clear D gene. CDR3 size: 15 residues. Trimming stripped 6 bases from V and 0 bases from J, with 12 bases between. Germline CDR1 and CDR2: MNHEY and SVGAGI. The CDR3 DNA reads TGTGCCAGCAGCCCTCTTTTCAGCTCCTACAATGAGCAGTTCTTC. Translation: CASSPLFSSYNEQFF.

The chain joins TRBV2 to TRBJ2-3, with D possibly matching TRBD2 (7 bases). Germline-derived CDR1 and CDR2 are SNHLY and FYNNEI. The CDR3 is made up of 16 amino acids. The V end lost 7 bases, the J end lost 3 bases, and 20 bases lay between the germline ends. The CDR3 is CASNPFGGQGTDTQYF. The CDR3 DNA reads TGTGCCAGCAACCCGTTCGGGGGGCAGGGGACAGATACGCAGTATTTT.

The chain employs TRBV19 and TRBJ2-2; maybe TRBD2 (5 bases). V was shortened by 1 base and J by 1 base, with 10 bases between the two germline ends. The CDR3 loop spans 16 amino acids. Germline V gene sequence: CDR1 LNHDA, CDR2 SQIVND (reference sequence). CDR3 protein: CASSIVGLLNTGELFF. CDR3 nucleotide sequence: TGTGCCAGTAGTATAGTCGGACTTTTGAACACCGGGGAGCTGTTTTTT.